This passage covers 10 T cell receptor beta chains from one sample sequenced in a study of blood T cell repertoires in COVID-19. Using immunoSEQ multiplex PCR, the repertoire was profiled, and TCRdb retains in-frame clones only, with some absent. In the table there are tens of thousands of clones, approximately 85% of which are singletons. The specimen sequenced was peripheral blood. The receptors were sampled from a human donor in a cohort sampled during active COVID-19.

The CDR3 spells CASSSFPNQPQHF. The CDR3 DNA is TGTGCCAGCAGCTCCTTCCCTAATCAGCCCCAGCATTTT. The chain is built from TRBV3-1 (or the pseudogene TRBV3-2) and TRBJ1-5; D gene ambiguous. Looked up from germline, CDR1 is LGHDT and CDR2 is YNNKEL (reference sequence). Trimming took off 5 bases at V and 4 bases at J, with 9 bases between the two ends. This CDR3 spans 13 amino acids.

The chain combines TRBV18 with TRBJ2-7; 8 bases are shared with TRBD1. Trimming cost V 5 bases and J 0 bases; bases outside gene matches: 12. Germline loops: CDR1 KGHSH, CDR2 LQKENI. The CDR3 sequence is 17 residues long. DNA for the CDR3: TGTGCCAGCTCAGGGTCCCCGACAGGGGCGATCTCCTACGAGCAGTACTTC. Protein: CASSGSPTGAISYEQYF.

The chain is built from TRBV6-1 and TRBJ2-7; 13 nucleotides line up with TRBD2. The V and J ends lost 4 bases and 1 base, in that order; junction bases with no gene match: 16. The germline CDR1 and CDR2 sequences are MNHNS and SASEGT. The CDR3 contains 20 residues. In DNA, the CDR3 is TGTGCCAGCAGTGGCCCCACAGGGGCGAGGACTAGCGGGGGATCCTACGAGCAGTACTTC. Its protein is CASSGPTGARTSGGSYEQYF.

CDR3 in amino acids: CASSQVLGGTSYEQYF. DNA of the CDR3: TGTGCCAGCAGCCAAGTGCTCGGGGGGACCTCCTACGAGCAGTACTTC. The V and J genes are TRBV4-2 and TRBJ2-7; 7 nucleotides match TRBD2. The CDR3 totals 16 residues. The V gene end was trimmed by 1 base and the J gene end by 0 bases; junction bases not matched to a gene: 6. In germline, CDR1 is LGHNA, CDR2 YNFKEQ.

The chain has TRBV18 and TRBJ2-2; D ambiguous. Trimming stripped 3 bases from V and 2 bases from J, with 10 bases between. The CDR3 is 15 residues long. Germline V lookup: CDR1 KGHSH, CDR2 LQKENI. The CDR3 sequence: CASSPTTPNTGELFF. CDR3 nucleotides: TGTGCCAGCTCACCTACGACTCCTAACACCGGGGAGCTGTTTTTT.

V usage is TRBV5-5 and J usage is TRBJ2-6, with unresolved D. Between the trimmed V and J ends, which lost 3 bases and 2 bases, there was a span of 3 bases. This CDR3 has 13 amino acids. Germline V gene lookup returns CDR1 SGHKS and CDR2 YYEKEE (reference sequence). The CDR3 loop reads CASSSAGANVLTF. CDR3 DNA: TGTGCCAGCAGCTCGGCTGGGGCCAACGTCCTGACTTTC.

This clone was recorded once. The J gene is TRBJ1-1, the V gene TRBV2; 9 bases are shared with TRBD1. The CDR3 runs 15 residues. Unmatched junction bases numbered 11, after V lost 7 bases and J lost 5 bases. Germline V gene data show CDR1 as SNHLY and CDR2 as FYNNEI. The CDR3 protein is CASTISQGAGTEAFF. For the CDR3, the DNA is TGTGCCAGCACTATATCACAGGGGGCTGGGACTGAAGCTTTCTTT.

The rearrangement joins TRBV30 to TRBJ2-4; 8 bases are a match to TRBD1. Germline V lookup: CDR1 GTSNPN, CDR2 SVGIG (reference sequence). V shed 2 bases and J 6 bases; nucleotides not matched to a gene: 9. This CDR3 region has 15 residues. This chain's CDR3 is CAWSLTGGQRNIQYF. DNA of the CDR3: TGTGCCTGGAGTCTCACAGGGGGGCAAAGAAACATTCAGTACTTC. The complete variable domain, with remaining parts taken from reference TRBV30 and TRBJ2-4, reads SQTIHQWPATLVQPVGSPLSLECTVEGTSNPNLYWYRQAAGRGLQLLFYSVGIGQISSEVPQNLSASRPQDRQFILSSKKLLLSDSGFYLCAWSLTGGQRNIQYFGAGTRLSVL.

The chain recombines TRBV7-2 with TRBJ2-1; D unclear. Germline CDR1 SGHTA, CDR2 FQGNSA. V lost 3 bases and J 1 base, leaving 13 bases between the germline ends. This CDR3 is built from 16 residues. CDR3: CASSFAPPVSYNEQFF. For the CDR3, the DNA is TGTGCCAGCAGCTTCGCCCCCCCGGTTTCCTACAATGAGCAGTTCTTC.

A single count supports this clone. V is TRBV5-5 and J is TRBJ2-4; TRBD1 matches 7 bases. Germline CDR1 SGHKS, CDR2 YYEKEE (reference sequence). This CDR3 has 13 amino acids. Losses at the gene ends were 1 base for V and 14 bases for J; bases not matched to a gene: 9. The CDR3, as DNA: TGTGCCAGCAGCTTGCTGGGACAGAACCCTGAGTACTTC. It yields the protein CASSLLGQNPEYF.